A selection of T cell receptor beta chains follows, all from one sample in a study of radiotherapy plus CTLA-4 blockade in lung cancer. Sequencing used immunoSEQ multiplex PCR; TCRdb keeps in-frame clones, though not all of them. The sample records over 40,000 clones, roughly 80% being singletons. Here the sequenced sample was peripheral blood, taken from a patient treated with radiotherapy plus ipilimumab. The receptors derive from a human donor with non-small cell lung cancer who had stable disease on radiotherapy plus ipilimumab. Each CDR3 is given with its conserved first and last residue. A D gene is named only where the DNA matches it firmly. A row's size may be missing; if present it is once, few, many or a size class.

D: TRBD2
J: TRBJ2-7
V: TRBV11-2
size: NA
DNA: TGTGCCAGCAGCTTGGGTTTTGGCGGGAGGGCTTCGGATGAGCAGTACTTC
CDR3: CASSLGFGGRASDEQYF

D: TRBD2
J: TRBJ2-5
V: TRBV4-3
size: few
DNA: TGCGCCAGCAGCCCATATTACGGGACTAGCGGGTCAGGGAGAGAGACCCAGTACTTC
CDR3: CASSPYYGTSGSGRETQYF

D: TRBD2
J: TRBJ2-7
V: TRBV9
size: NA
DNA: TGTGCCAGCAGTGATCCGGGACTAGCAGGCGAGCAGTACTTC
CDR3: CASSDPGLAGEQYF

D: TRBD1
J: TRBJ1-6
V: TRBV10-3
size: once
DNA: TGTGCCATCAGAGGGGACAGGGCTTCACCCCTCCACTTT
CDR3: CAIRGDRASPLHF

D: NA
J: TRBJ2-7
V: TRBV7-6
size: NA
DNA: TGTGCCAGCAGGGGGACTTCCTTACGACCCTCCTACGAGCAGTACTTC
CDR3: CASRGTSLRPSYEQYF

D: NA
J: TRBJ2-3
V: TRBV6-4
size: NA
DNA: TGTGCCAGCTCGAGGGTCAGCACAGATACGCAGTATTTT
CDR3: CASSRVSTDTQYF

D: NA
J: TRBJ1-1
V: TRBV6-1
size: NA
DNA: TGTGCCAGCAGTTCTCTAGCGGCGTTGGCCACTGAAGCTTTCTTT
CDR3: CASSSLAALATEAFF

D: TRBD1
J: TRBJ1-1
V: TRBV27
size: NA
DNA: TGTGCCAGCAGCGACAGGGCCAACACTGAAGCTTTCTTT
CDR3: CASSDRANTEAFF

D: NA
J: TRBJ1-6
V: TRBV4-1
size: NA
DNA: TGCGCCAGCAGCCAAGGAAGGACTGCCGAGGGACTCCCCCTCCACTTT
CDR3: CASSQGRTAEGLPLHF

D: TRBD2
J: TRBJ2-2
V: TRBV11-2
size: NA
DNA: TGTGCCAGCAACCTTGTGGGCGGGAGGCACACCGGGGAGCTGTTTTTT
CDR3: CASNLVGGRHTGELFF

D: TRBD1
J: TRBJ2-1
V: TRBV5-1
size: NA
DNA: TGCGCCAGCAGCTCGGGGGACAGGGCCTACAATGAGCAGTTCTTC
CDR3: CASSSGDRAYNEQFF

D: NA
J: TRBJ1-2
V: TRBV10-3
size: NA
DNA: TGTGCCATCAGTGAGTACGGCAGGAACTATGGCTACACCTTC
CDR3: CAISEYGRNYGYTF

D: TRBD2
J: TRBJ2-7
V: TRBV27
size: NA
DNA: TGTGCCAGCAGTTTAGGGGCAGCGCGGGAGGGGTACGAGCAGTACTTC
CDR3: CASSLGAAREGYEQYF

D: TRBD1
J: TRBJ2-7
V: TRBV2
size: NA
DNA: TGTGCCAGCATGCTGGACAGGGGGCCTTCCTACGAGCAGTACTTC
CDR3: CASMLDRGPSYEQYF

D: NA
J: TRBJ2-7
V: TRBV5-1
size: once
DNA: TGCGCCAGCAGCTTGTCTAGCGACTACGAGCAGTACTTC
CDR3: CASSLSSDYEQYF

D: TRBD1
J: TRBJ1-5
V: TRBV9
size: NA
DNA: TGTGCCAGCAGCGTAGGGGGGGACAGTCGCAATCAGCCCCAGCATTTT
CDR3: CASSVGGDSRNQPQHF

D: TRBD1
J: TRBJ2-5
V: TRBV5-1
size: once
DNA: TGCGCCAGCAGCACCGGGACAGGAGCAGAGACCCAGTACTTC
CDR3: CASSTGTGAETQYF

D: NA
J: TRBJ1-2
V: TRBV27
size: NA
DNA: TGTGCCAGCAGTCCTACCTACTCCGGACAGCTATATGGCTACACCTTC
CDR3: CASSPTYSGQLYGYTF

D: TRBD2
J: TRBJ2-7
V: TRBV9
size: NA
DNA: TGTGCCAGCAGCCCGAGCCAGCGGGGAACAGGCGAGCAGTACTTC
CDR3: CASSPSQRGTGEQYF

D: TRBD2
J: TRBJ2-3
V: TRBV19
size: NA
DNA: TGTGCCAGTTCGATCGGACTAGCGGGCACAGATACGCAGTATTTT
CDR3: CASSIGLAGTDTQYF

D: TRBD1
J: TRBJ2-7
V: TRBV7-2
size: NA
DNA: TGTGCCAGCAGCTTGGGACCGACAGGGGGTGCCTACGAGCAGTACTTC
CDR3: CASSLGPTGGAYEQYF

D: TRBD2
J: TRBJ2-7
V: TRBV30
size: NA
DNA: TGTGCCTGGAGAGGACTAGCGGGAGCGGGGGAGCAGTACTTC
CDR3: CAWRGLAGAGEQYF

D: NA
J: TRBJ2-1
V: TRBV13
size: NA
DNA: TGTGCCAGCAGCCCAGTAGCGGAAAGGAATGAGCAGTTCTTC
CDR3: CASSPVAERNEQFF

D: NA
J: TRBJ2-7
V: TRBV4-3
size: few
DNA: TGCGCCAGCAGCCAAGTAACCGGGAGCTACGAGCAGTACTTC
CDR3: CASSQVTGSYEQYF

D: TRBD2
J: TRBJ2-5
V: TRBV9
size: NA
DNA: TGTGCCAGCAGCCCAGGACTAGCGGGAAATCGGGAGACCCAGTACTTC
CDR3: CASSPGLAGNRETQYF

D: TRBD2
J: TRBJ2-7
V: TRBV18
size: NA
DNA: TGTGCCAGCTCTGGAGGGGTAGCGGGGACCTACGAGCAGTACTTC
CDR3: CASSGGVAGTYEQYF

D: NA
J: TRBJ1-1
V: TRBV27
size: NA
DNA: TGTGCCAGCAGTTTCGCAGAGAACACTGAAGCTTTCTTT
CDR3: CASSFAENTEAFF

D: TRBD1
J: TRBJ2-1
V: TRBV11-2
size: NA
DNA: TGTGCCAGCAGCCCGGGGACAGCTTCCTACAATGAGCAGTTCTTC
CDR3: CASSPGTASYNEQFF

D: NA
J: TRBJ1-5
V: TRBV28
size: NA
DNA: TGTGCCAGCAGTTTATTAGGGGCCAATCAGCCCCAGCATTTT
CDR3: CASSLLGANQPQHF

D: TRBD1
J: TRBJ2-1
V: TRBV4-3
size: NA
DNA: TGCGCCAGCAGCCAAGAGGGGAGACAGGGTACCTACAATGAGCAGTTCTTC
CDR3: CASSQEGRQGTYNEQFF

D: NA
J: TRBJ2-2
V: TRBV4-2
size: NA
DNA: TGTGCCAGCAGCCAAGACAACGACTTTAGCATCACCGGGGAGCTGTTTTTT
CDR3: CASSQDNDFSITGELFF

D: NA
J: TRBJ1-4
V: TRBV28
size: once
DNA: TGTGCCAGCAGTTTGTTTGGGCCAACTAATGAAAAACTGTTTTTT
CDR3: CASSLFGPTNEKLFF

D: NA
J: TRBJ2-1
V: TRBV7-9
size: NA
DNA: TGTGCCAGCAGCCCATCCCATGAGCAGTTCTTC
CDR3: CASSPSHEQFF